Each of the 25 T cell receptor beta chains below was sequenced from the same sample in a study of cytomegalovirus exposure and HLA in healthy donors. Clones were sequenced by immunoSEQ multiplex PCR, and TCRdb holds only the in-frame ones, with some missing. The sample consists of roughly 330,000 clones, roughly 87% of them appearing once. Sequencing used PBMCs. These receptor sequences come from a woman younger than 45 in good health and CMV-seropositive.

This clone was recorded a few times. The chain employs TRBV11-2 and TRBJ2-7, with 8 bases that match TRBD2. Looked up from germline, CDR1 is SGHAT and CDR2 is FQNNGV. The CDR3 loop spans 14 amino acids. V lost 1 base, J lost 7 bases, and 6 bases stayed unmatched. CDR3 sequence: CASSLVSGSKEQYF. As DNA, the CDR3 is TGTGCCAGCAGCTTAGTAAGCGGGAGTAAAGAGCAGTACTTC.

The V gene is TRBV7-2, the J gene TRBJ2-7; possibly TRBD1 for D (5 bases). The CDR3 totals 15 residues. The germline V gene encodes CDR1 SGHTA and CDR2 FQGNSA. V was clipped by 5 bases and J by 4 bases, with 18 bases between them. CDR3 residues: CASSPRGIRVYEQYF. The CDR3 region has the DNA TGTGCCAGCAGCCCAAGGGGAATTCGGGTATACGAGCAGTACTTC.

The CDR3 region is CASSLSGSTQETQYF. The CDR3 DNA reads as TGTGCCAGCAGCTTAAGTGGCAGTACCCAAGAGACCCAGTACTTC. The rearrangement links TRBV7-6 to TRBJ2-5, with D uncertain. The CDR3 runs to 15 residues. Germline CDR1 SGHVS, CDR2 FNYEAQ. V lost 2 bases to trimming and J lost 1 base, with 11 bases between them.

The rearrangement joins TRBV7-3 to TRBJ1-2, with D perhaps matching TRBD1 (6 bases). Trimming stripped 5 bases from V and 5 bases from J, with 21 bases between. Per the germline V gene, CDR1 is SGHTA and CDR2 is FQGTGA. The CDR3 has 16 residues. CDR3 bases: TGTGCCAGCAGCCCGCAAGGTGGACAGAGAACTTATGGCTACACCTTC. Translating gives CASSPQGGQRTYGYTF.

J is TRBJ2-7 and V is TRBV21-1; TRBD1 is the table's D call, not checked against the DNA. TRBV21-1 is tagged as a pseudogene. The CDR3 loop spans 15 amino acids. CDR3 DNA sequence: TGTGCCAGCAGCAAAGCGCGCCCAGGGCCCTACGAGCAGTACTTC. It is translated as CASSKARPGPYEQYF.

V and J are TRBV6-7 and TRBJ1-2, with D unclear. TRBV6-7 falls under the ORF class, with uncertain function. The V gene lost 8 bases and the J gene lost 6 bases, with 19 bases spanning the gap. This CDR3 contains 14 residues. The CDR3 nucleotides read TGTGCCAGCCTCACGAGAGGGAACGACGATGGCTACACCTTC. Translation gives CASLTRGNDDGYTF.

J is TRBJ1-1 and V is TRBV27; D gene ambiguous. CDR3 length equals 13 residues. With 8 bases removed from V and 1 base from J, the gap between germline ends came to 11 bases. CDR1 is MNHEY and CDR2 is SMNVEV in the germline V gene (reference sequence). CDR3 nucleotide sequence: TGTGCCAGCGGAGGACTCCCGAACACTGAAGCTTTCTTT. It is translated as CASGGLPNTEAFF.

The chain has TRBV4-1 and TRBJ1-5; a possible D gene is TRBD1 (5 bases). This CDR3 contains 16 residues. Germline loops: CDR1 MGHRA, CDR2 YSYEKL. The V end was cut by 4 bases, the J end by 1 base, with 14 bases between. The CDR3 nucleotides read TGCGCCAGCAGCCCAACCCCGGGACGAAGCAATCAGCCCCAGCATTTT. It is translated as CASSPTPGRSNQPQHF.

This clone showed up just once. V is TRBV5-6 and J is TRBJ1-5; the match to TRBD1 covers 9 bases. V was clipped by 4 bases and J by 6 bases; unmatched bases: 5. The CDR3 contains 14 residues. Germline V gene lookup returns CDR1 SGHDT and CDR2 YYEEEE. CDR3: CASSPGQGSQPQHF. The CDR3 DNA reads TGTGCCAGCAGCCCGGGACAGGGCAGTCAGCCCCAGCATTTT. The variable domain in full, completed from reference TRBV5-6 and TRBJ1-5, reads DAGVTQSPTHLIKTRGQQVTLRCSPKSGHDTVSWYQQALGQGPQFIFQYYEEEERQRGNFPDRFSGHQFPNYSSELNVNALLLGDSALYLCASSPGQGSQPQHFGDGTRLSIL.

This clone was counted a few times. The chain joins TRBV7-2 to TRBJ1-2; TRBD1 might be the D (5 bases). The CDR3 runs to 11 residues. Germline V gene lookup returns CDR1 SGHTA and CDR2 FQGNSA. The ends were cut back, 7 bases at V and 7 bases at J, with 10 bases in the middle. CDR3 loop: CASTNGGGYTF. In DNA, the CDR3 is TGTGCCAGCACCAATGGGGGTGGCTACACCTTC.

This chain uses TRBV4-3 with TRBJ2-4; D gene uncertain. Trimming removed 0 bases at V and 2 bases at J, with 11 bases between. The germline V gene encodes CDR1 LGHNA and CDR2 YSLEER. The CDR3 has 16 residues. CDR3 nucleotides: TGCGCCAGCAGCCAAGAAAGGGTTTTGTCCAAAAACATTCAGTACTTC. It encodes CASSQERVLSKNIQYF.

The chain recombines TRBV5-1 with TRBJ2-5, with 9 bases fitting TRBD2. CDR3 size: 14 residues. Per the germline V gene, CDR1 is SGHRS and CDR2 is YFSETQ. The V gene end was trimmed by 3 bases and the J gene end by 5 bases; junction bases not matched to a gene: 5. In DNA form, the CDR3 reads TGCGCCAGCAGCTGGGGGACTAGCCAGGAGACCCAGTACTTC. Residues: CASSWGTSQETQYF.

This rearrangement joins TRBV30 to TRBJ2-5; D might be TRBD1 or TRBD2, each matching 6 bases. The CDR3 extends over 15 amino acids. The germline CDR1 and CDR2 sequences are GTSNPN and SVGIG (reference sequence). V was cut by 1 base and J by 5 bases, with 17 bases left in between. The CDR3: CAWSGGPGEVETQYF. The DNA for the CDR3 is TGTGCCTGGAGTGGAGGACCAGGGGAGGTCGAGACCCAGTACTTC.

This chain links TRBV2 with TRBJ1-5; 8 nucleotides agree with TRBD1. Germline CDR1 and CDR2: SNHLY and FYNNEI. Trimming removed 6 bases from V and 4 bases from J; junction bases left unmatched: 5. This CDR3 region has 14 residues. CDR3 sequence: CASSRDRNNQPQHF. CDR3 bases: TGTGCCAGCAGCCGGGACAGGAATAATCAGCCCCAGCATTTT.

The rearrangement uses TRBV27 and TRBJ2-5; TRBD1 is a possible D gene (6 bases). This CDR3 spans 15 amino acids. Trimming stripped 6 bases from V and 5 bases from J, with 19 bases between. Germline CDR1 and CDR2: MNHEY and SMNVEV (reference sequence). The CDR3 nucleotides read TGTGCCAGCAGACCCTTACAGGGTAGTGGGGAGACCCAGTACTTC. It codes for CASRPLQGSGETQYF.

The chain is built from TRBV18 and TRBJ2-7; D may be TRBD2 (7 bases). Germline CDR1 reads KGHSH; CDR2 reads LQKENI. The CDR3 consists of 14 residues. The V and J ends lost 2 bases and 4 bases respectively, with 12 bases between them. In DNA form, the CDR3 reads TGTGCCAGCTCACCAAGGGCGGGGGCGTACGAGCAGTACTTC. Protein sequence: CASSPRAGAYEQYF.

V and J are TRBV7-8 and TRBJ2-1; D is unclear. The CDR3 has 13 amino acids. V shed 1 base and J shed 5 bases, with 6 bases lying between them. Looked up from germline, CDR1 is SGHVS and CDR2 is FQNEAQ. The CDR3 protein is CASSLEMDNEQFF. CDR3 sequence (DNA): TGTGCCAGCAGCTTAGAGATGGACAATGAGCAGTTCTTC.

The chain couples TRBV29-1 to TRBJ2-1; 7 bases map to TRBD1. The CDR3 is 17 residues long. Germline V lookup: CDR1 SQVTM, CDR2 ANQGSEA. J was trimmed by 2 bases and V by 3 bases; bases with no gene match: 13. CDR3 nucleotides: TGCAGCGTTGATTGGCGGTCCCGGGGACAGCCCTACAATGAGCAGTTCTTC. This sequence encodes CSVDWRSRGQPYNEQFF.

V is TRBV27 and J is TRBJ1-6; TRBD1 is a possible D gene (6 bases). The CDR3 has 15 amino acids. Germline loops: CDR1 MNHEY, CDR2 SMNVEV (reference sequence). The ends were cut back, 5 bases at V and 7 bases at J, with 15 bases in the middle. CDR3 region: CASSPYRAGNSPLHF. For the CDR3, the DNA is TGTGCCAGCAGTCCCTACAGGGCCGGGAATTCACCCCTCCACTTT.

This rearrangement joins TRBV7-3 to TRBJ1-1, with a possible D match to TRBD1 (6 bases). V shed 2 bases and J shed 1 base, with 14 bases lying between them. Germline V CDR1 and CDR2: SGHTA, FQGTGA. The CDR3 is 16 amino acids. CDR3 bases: TGTGCCAGCAGCTTACAAGGGGGACGCCGGAACACTGAAGCTTTCTTT. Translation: CASSLQGGRRNTEAFF.

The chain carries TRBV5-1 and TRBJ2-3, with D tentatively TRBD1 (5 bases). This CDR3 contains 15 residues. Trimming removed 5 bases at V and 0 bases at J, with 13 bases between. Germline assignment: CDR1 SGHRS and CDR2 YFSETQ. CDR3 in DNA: TGCGCCAGCAGTTCCCAGGGTTATAGCACAGATACGCAGTATTTT. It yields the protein CASSSQGYSTDTQYF.

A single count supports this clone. CDR3 in DNA: TGTGCCAGCAGCCGCAGGGGTTCTGGAAACACCATATATTTT. This codes for CASSRRGSGNTIYF. The rearrangement uses TRBV9 and TRBJ1-3; a weak D match, TRBD1 (6 bases). The CDR3 consists of 14 residues. V shed 4 bases and J shed 1 base, with 9 bases lying between them. Germline CDR1 is SGDLS and CDR2 is YYNGEE.

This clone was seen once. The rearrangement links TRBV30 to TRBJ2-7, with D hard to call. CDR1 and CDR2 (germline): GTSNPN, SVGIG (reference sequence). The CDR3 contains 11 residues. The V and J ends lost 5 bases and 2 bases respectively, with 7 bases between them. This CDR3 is CAWGPAYEQYF. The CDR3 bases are TGTGCCTGGGGACCCGCCTACGAGCAGTACTTC.

CDR3: CASSVTSGYYEQYF. DNA of the CDR3: TGTGCCAGCAGTGTTACTAGCGGGTACTACGAGCAGTACTTC. The V and J genes are TRBV2 and TRBJ2-7; the match to TRBD2 covers 9 bases. The CDR3 spans 14 residues. CDR1 SNHLY and CDR2 FYNNEI come from the germline V gene. V was clipped by 4 bases and J by 3 bases; unmatched bases: 4.

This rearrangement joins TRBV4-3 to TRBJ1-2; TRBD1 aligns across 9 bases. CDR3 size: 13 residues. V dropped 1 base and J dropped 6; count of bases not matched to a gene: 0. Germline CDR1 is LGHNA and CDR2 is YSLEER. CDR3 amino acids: CASSQGTGDGYTF. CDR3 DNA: TGCGCCAGCAGCCAAGGGACAGGGGATGGCTACACCTTC.